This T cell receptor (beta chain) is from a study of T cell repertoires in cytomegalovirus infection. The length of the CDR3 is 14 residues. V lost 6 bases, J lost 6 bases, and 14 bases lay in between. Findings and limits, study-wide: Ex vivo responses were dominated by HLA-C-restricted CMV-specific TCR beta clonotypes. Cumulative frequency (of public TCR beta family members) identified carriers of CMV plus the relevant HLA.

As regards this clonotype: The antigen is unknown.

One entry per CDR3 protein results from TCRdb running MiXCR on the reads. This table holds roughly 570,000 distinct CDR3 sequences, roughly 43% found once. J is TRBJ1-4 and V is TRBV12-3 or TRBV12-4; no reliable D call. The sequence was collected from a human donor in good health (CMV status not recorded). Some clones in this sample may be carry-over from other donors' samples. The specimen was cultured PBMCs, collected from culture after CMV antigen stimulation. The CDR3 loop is CASRIGQSDEKLFF. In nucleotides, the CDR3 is TGTGCCAGCAGGATCGGGCAGTCAGATGAAAAACTGTTTTTT.